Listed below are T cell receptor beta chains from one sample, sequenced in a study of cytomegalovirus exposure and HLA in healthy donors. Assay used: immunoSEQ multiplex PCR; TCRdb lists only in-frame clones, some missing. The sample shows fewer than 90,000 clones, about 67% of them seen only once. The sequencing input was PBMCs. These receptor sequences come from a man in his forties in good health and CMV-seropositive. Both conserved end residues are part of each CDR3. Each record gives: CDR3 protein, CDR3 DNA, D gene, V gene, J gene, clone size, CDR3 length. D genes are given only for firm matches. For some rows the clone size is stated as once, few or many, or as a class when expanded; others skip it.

cdr3_aa: CASSRGQGTGELFF; cdr3_nt: TGTGCCAGCAGTCGGGGACAGGGGACCGGGGAGCTGTTTTTT; d_call: TRBD1; v_call: TRBV6-1; j_call: TRBJ2-2; clone_size: few; cdr3_length: 14
cdr3_aa: CSVRWGELNEQFF; cdr3_nt: TGCAGCGTTCGCTGGGGGGAGTTAAATGAGCAGTTCTTC; d_call: .; v_call: TRBV29-1; j_call: TRBJ2-1; clone_size: .; cdr3_length: 13
cdr3_aa: CASSLASQVYLRGYTF; cdr3_nt: TGTGCCAGCAGCTTAGCCTCCCAGGTGTATTTGCGGGGGTACACCTTC; d_call: .; v_call: TRBV7-2; j_call: TRBJ1-2; clone_size: few; cdr3_length: 16
cdr3_aa: CASSAGTAPERNLKNIQYF; cdr3_nt: TGCGCCAGCAGCGCAGGGACAGCACCAGAGAGAAATCTGAAAAACATTCAGTACTTC; d_call: TRBD1; v_call: TRBV5-1; j_call: TRBJ2-4; clone_size: .; cdr3_length: 19
cdr3_aa: CASGPGTGRQETQYF; cdr3_nt: TGTGCTAGTGGCCCGGGGACAGGGCGCCAAGAGACCCAGTACTTC; d_call: TRBD1; v_call: TRBV12-5; j_call: TRBJ2-5; clone_size: .; cdr3_length: 15
cdr3_aa: CASSSNFPRTGGYNEQFF; cdr3_nt: TGTGCCAGCAGCTCTAATTTTCCCCGGACAGGAGGTTACAATGAGCAGTTCTTC; d_call: TRBD1; v_call: TRBV5-6; j_call: TRBJ2-1; clone_size: .; cdr3_length: 18
cdr3_aa: CASSIQGLAGEETQYF; cdr3_nt: TGTGCCAGCAGCATTCAAGGACTAGCGGGGGAAGAGACCCAGTACTTC; d_call: TRBD2; v_call: TRBV7-2; j_call: TRBJ2-5; clone_size: .; cdr3_length: 16
cdr3_aa: CASSQNTGGYNEQFF; cdr3_nt: TGTGCCAGCAGCCAAAATACCGGGGGGTACAATGAGCAGTTCTTC; d_call: TRBD2; v_call: TRBV5-4; j_call: TRBJ2-1; clone_size: .; cdr3_length: 15
cdr3_aa: CASSTAPLREAFF; cdr3_nt: TGTGCCAGCAGTACAGCCCCTCTGCGTGAAGCTTTCTTT; d_call: .; v_call: TRBV27; j_call: TRBJ1-1; clone_size: .; cdr3_length: 13
cdr3_aa: CASSPLGTVSGNTIYF; cdr3_nt: TGTGCCAGCAGCCCCCTAGGGACAGTCTCTGGAAACACCATATATTTT; d_call: TRBD1; v_call: TRBV5-6; j_call: TRBJ1-3; clone_size: .; cdr3_length: 16
cdr3_aa: CASTMGARGYHTNTDTQYF; cdr3_nt: TGTGCCAGCACAATGGGGGCTAGAGGGTACCACACAAACACAGATACGCAGTATTTT; d_call: .; v_call: TRBV5-4; j_call: TRBJ2-3; clone_size: .; cdr3_length: 19
cdr3_aa: CASRVTGGRLETQYF; cdr3_nt: TGTGCCAGCAGGGTGACAGGGGGTAGGTTGGAGACCCAGTACTTC; d_call: TRBD1; v_call: TRBV6-1; j_call: TRBJ2-5; clone_size: once; cdr3_length: 15
cdr3_aa: CASSEGASTAADTQYF; cdr3_nt: TGTGCCAGCAGTGAAGGCGCCTCCACAGCGGCAGATACGCAGTATTTT; d_call: .; v_call: TRBV6-1; j_call: TRBJ2-3; clone_size: .; cdr3_length: 16
cdr3_aa: CASRSGALNTEAFF; cdr3_nt: TGTGCCAGCAGGAGTGGGGCCCTGAACACTGAAGCTTTCTTT; d_call: .; v_call: TRBV4-2; j_call: TRBJ1-1; clone_size: .; cdr3_length: 14
cdr3_aa: CAKRTGGVTEAFF; cdr3_nt: TGTGCCAAACGTACAGGGGGTGTCACTGAAGCTTTCTTT; d_call: TRBD1; v_call: TRBV2; j_call: TRBJ1-1; clone_size: .; cdr3_length: 13
cdr3_aa: CATFRQGKRETQYF; cdr3_nt: TGTGCCACTTTCCGGCAGGGGAAAAGGGAAACGCAGTATTTT; d_call: .; v_call: TRBV6-1; j_call: TRBJ2-3; clone_size: .; cdr3_length: 14
cdr3_aa: CSAREGLAGGTEQYF; cdr3_nt: TGCAGCGCCCGAGAGGGACTAGCGGGAGGGACCGAGCAGTACTTC; d_call: TRBD2; v_call: TRBV29-1; j_call: TRBJ2-7; clone_size: once; cdr3_length: 15
cdr3_aa: CASSPGTSGSNEQFF; cdr3_nt: TGTGCCAGCAGCCCAGGGACTAGCGGCTCCAATGAGCAGTTCTTC; d_call: TRBD2; v_call: TRBV7-3; j_call: TRBJ2-1; clone_size: once; cdr3_length: 15
cdr3_aa: CAWSVMGREMDYTF; cdr3_nt: TGTGCCTGGAGTGTCATGGGTAGGGAGATGGACTACACCTTC; d_call: .; v_call: TRBV30; j_call: TRBJ1-2; clone_size: .; cdr3_length: 14
cdr3_aa: CASSESQGGNQPQHF; cdr3_nt: TGTGCCAGCAGTGAGAGTCAGGGCGGAAATCAGCCCCAGCATTTT; d_call: .; v_call: TRBV2; j_call: TRBJ1-5; clone_size: .; cdr3_length: 15
cdr3_aa: CASTYRGDNSPLHF; cdr3_nt: TGTGCCAGTACCTACAGGGGAGACAATTCACCCCTCCACTTT; d_call: TRBD1; v_call: TRBV19; j_call: TRBJ1-6; clone_size: .; cdr3_length: 14
cdr3_aa: CASSDRESSPQHF; cdr3_nt: TGTGCCAGCAGTGACAGGGAATCATCGCCCCAGCATTTT; d_call: .; v_call: TRBV6-1; j_call: TRBJ1-5; clone_size: .; cdr3_length: 13
cdr3_aa: CASSFIPGQGAAGANVLTF; cdr3_nt: TGTGCCAGCAGCTTCATACCGGGACAGGGGGCGGCAGGGGCCAACGTCCTGACTTTC; d_call: TRBD1; v_call: TRBV7-9; j_call: TRBJ2-6; clone_size: .; cdr3_length: 19
cdr3_aa: CASSITGTGQEKLFF; cdr3_nt: TGTGCCAGCAGCATAACCGGGACAGGGCAAGAAAAACTGTTTTTT; d_call: TRBD1; v_call: TRBV9; j_call: TRBJ1-4; clone_size: .; cdr3_length: 15
cdr3_aa: CSVATSAFSGEQYF; cdr3_nt: TGCAGCGTTGCGACTAGCGCCTTCTCGGGGGAGCAGTACTTC; d_call: TRBD2; v_call: TRBV29-1; j_call: TRBJ2-7; clone_size: once; cdr3_length: 14
cdr3_aa: CASSLSFHGGTGAGELFF; cdr3_nt: TGTGCCAGCAGTCTGTCCTTCCACGGGGGGACGGGGGCCGGGGAGCTGTTTTTT; d_call: TRBD2; v_call: TRBV28; j_call: TRBJ2-2; clone_size: few; cdr3_length: 18
cdr3_aa: CASSHRTGPYEQYF; cdr3_nt: TGCGCCAGCAGCCACCGGACAGGTCCCTACGAGCAGTACTTC; d_call: TRBD1; v_call: TRBV4-3; j_call: TRBJ2-7; clone_size: few; cdr3_length: 14
cdr3_aa: CAWSSRGPRGTEKLFF; cdr3_nt: TGTGCCTGGAGTTCACGGGGGCCCAGGGGGACTGAAAAACTGTTTTTT; d_call: TRBD1; v_call: TRBV30; j_call: TRBJ1-4; clone_size: .; cdr3_length: 16
cdr3_aa: CASSVGQTTNEKLFF; cdr3_nt: TGTGCCAGTAGTGTCGGACAGACAACTAATGAAAAACTGTTTTTT; d_call: .; v_call: TRBV19; j_call: TRBJ1-4; clone_size: .; cdr3_length: 15
cdr3_aa: CASSYEGRNYGYTF; cdr3_nt: TGTGCCAGCAGTTACGAAGGGAGGAACTATGGCTACACCTTC; d_call: .; v_call: TRBV6-6; j_call: TRBJ1-2; clone_size: .; cdr3_length: 14
cdr3_aa: CASSSLGGGQGYGYTF; cdr3_nt: TGCGCCAGCAGCTCCTTGGGAGGAGGACAGGGCTATGGCTACACCTTC; d_call: TRBD1; v_call: TRBV5-1; j_call: TRBJ1-2; clone_size: few; cdr3_length: 16
cdr3_aa: CSVGSDWESTDTQYF; cdr3_nt: TGCAGCGTTGGGTCGGACTGGGAAAGCACAGATACGCAGTATTTT; d_call: .; v_call: TRBV29-1; j_call: TRBJ2-3; clone_size: .; cdr3_length: 15
cdr3_aa: CATDRGRGQPQHF; cdr3_nt: TGTGCCACCGACAGGGGGCGCGGGCAGCCCCAGCATTTT; d_call: TRBD1; v_call: TRBV6-6; j_call: TRBJ1-5; clone_size: .; cdr3_length: 13
cdr3_aa: CASSLGLAGLTYEQYF; cdr3_nt: TGTGCCAGCAGCTTGGGACTAGCGGGACTCACCTACGAGCAGTACTTC; d_call: TRBD2; v_call: TRBV7-2; j_call: TRBJ2-7; clone_size: .; cdr3_length: 16
cdr3_aa: CASSLGTGIYGYTF; cdr3_nt: TGCGCCAGCAGCTTGGGGACAGGTATCTATGGCTACACCTTC; d_call: TRBD1; v_call: TRBV5-1; j_call: TRBJ1-2; clone_size: .; cdr3_length: 14
cdr3_aa: CAISEARGMNTEAFF; cdr3_nt: TGTGCCATCAGTGAGGCCAGGGGTATGAACACTGAAGCTTTCTTT; d_call: .; v_call: TRBV10-3; j_call: TRBJ1-1; clone_size: few; cdr3_length: 15
cdr3_aa: CASSLVLRDRVLRVKQYF; cdr3_nt: TGTGCCAGCAGCTTGGTCCTCCGGGACAGGGTACTCCGTGTCAAGCAGTACTTC; d_call: TRBD1; v_call: TRBV5-5; j_call: TRBJ2-7; clone_size: few; cdr3_length: 18
cdr3_aa: CASSVDRGGYNEQFF; cdr3_nt: TGTGCCAGCAGTGTTGACAGGGGAGGGTACAATGAGCAGTTCTTC; d_call: .; v_call: TRBV6-1; j_call: TRBJ2-1; clone_size: .; cdr3_length: 15
cdr3_aa: CASSLTREGRTEAFF; cdr3_nt: TGTGCCAGCAGCTTAACCCGGGAGGGCAGGACTGAAGCTTTCTTT; d_call: .; v_call: TRBV7-3; j_call: TRBJ1-1; clone_size: .; cdr3_length: 15
cdr3_aa: CAWSPLNTEAFF; cdr3_nt: TGTGCCTGGAGTCCCTTGAACACTGAAGCTTTCTTT; d_call: .; v_call: TRBV30; j_call: TRBJ1-1; clone_size: .; cdr3_length: 12
cdr3_aa: CASSQAGGYTF; cdr3_nt: TGTGCCAGCAGCCAAGCGGGAGGCTACACCTTC; d_call: .; v_call: TRBV7-2; j_call: TRBJ1-2; clone_size: once; cdr3_length: 11
cdr3_aa: CASSLGVSGETQYF; cdr3_nt: TGCGCCAGCAGCTTGGGGGTCTCGGGGGAGACCCAGTACTTC; d_call: .; v_call: TRBV5-1; j_call: TRBJ2-5; clone_size: few; cdr3_length: 14
cdr3_aa: CASSEQMDQPQHF; cdr3_nt: TGTGCCAGCAGTGAACAGATGGATCAGCCCCAGCATTTT; d_call: .; v_call: TRBV2; j_call: TRBJ1-5; clone_size: once; cdr3_length: 13
cdr3_aa: CASTKERTATEAFF; cdr3_nt: TGTGCCAGCACCAAAGAGCGGACAGCCACTGAAGCTTTCTTT; d_call: .; v_call: TRBV2; j_call: TRBJ1-1; clone_size: .; cdr3_length: 14
cdr3_aa: CASSLVLAGGTGELFF; cdr3_nt: TGTGCCAGCAGCTTAGTTCTAGCGGGTGGCACCGGGGAGCTGTTTTTT; d_call: TRBD2; v_call: TRBV7-6; j_call: TRBJ2-2; clone_size: .; cdr3_length: 16
cdr3_aa: CASSLQGRNEQFF; cdr3_nt: TGTGCCAGTAGCCTACAGGGGCGTAATGAGCAGTTCTTC; d_call: TRBD1; v_call: TRBV19; j_call: TRBJ2-1; clone_size: .; cdr3_length: 13
cdr3_aa: CASGPLGSGELFF; cdr3_nt: TGTGCCAGCGGGCCATTGGGGAGCGGGGAGCTGTTTTTT; d_call: .; v_call: TRBV5-8; j_call: TRBJ2-2; clone_size: .; cdr3_length: 13
cdr3_aa: CASSPGQGAPEAFF; cdr3_nt: TGTGCCAGCAGCCCAGGACAGGGGGCCCCTGAAGCTTTCTTT; d_call: TRBD1; v_call: TRBV7-2; j_call: TRBJ1-1; clone_size: .; cdr3_length: 14
cdr3_aa: CASSPVAARETQYF; cdr3_nt: TGTGCCAGCTCACCTGTGGCCGCCAGGGAGACCCAGTACTTC; d_call: .; v_call: TRBV18; j_call: TRBJ2-5; clone_size: few; cdr3_length: 14
cdr3_aa: CAITGTGGAGYGYTF; cdr3_nt: TGTGCCATCACCGGGACAGGGGGCGCAGGCTATGGCTACACCTTC; d_call: TRBD1; v_call: TRBV10-3; j_call: TRBJ1-2; clone_size: .; cdr3_length: 15
cdr3_aa: CAWSAWDRAGYEQYF; cdr3_nt: TGTGCCTGGAGTGCCTGGGACAGGGCGGGGTACGAGCAGTACTTC; d_call: TRBD1; v_call: TRBV30; j_call: TRBJ2-7; clone_size: .; cdr3_length: 15
cdr3_aa: CASSQDSAQGPEAFF; cdr3_nt: TGCGCCAGCAGCCAAGATTCGGCGCAGGGCCCTGAAGCTTTCTTT; d_call: .; v_call: TRBV4-1; j_call: TRBJ1-1; clone_size: .; cdr3_length: 15
cdr3_aa: CASSEGQGFNTEAFF; cdr3_nt: TGTGCCAGCAGTGAAGGACAGGGTTTTAACACTGAAGCTTTCTTT; d_call: TRBD1; v_call: TRBV6-1; j_call: TRBJ1-1; clone_size: .; cdr3_length: 15